The 18 T cell receptor beta chains in this list originate from one sample, sequenced in a study of T-cell memory formation after mild COVID-19. In TCRdb, the 5' RACE reads were re-called with MiXCR into one record per CDR3 protein. The sample lists roughly 220,000 distinct CDR3 sequences; over 9% were seen once. Sequenced: PBMCs or a T cell subset sorted from them (not recorded which). Every receptor here comes from a man between 18 and 35 years old who had mild COVID-19 (a few samples of this study predate the infection). Cell type and time point are not known.

The CDR3 nucleotides are TGTGCCAGCAGCGGAGCGGGGGGACACAATGAGCAGTTCTTC. This codes for CASSGAGGHNEQFF. The chain employs TRBV5-4 and TRBJ2-1; TRBD2 matches at 9 bases. The V and J ends lost 4 bases and 5 bases, in that order; junction bases with no gene match: 4. Germline CDR1 is SGHNT and CDR2 is YYREEE (reference sequence). The CDR3 runs 14 residues. Looking up the rest from reference TRBV5-4 and TRBJ2-1 gives the full variable domain: ETGVTQSPTHLIKTRGQQVTLRCSSQSGHNTVSWYQQALGQGPQFIFQYYREEENGRGNFPPRFSGLQFPNYSSELNVNALELDDSALYLCASSGAGGHNEQFFGPGTRLTVL.

The chain has TRBV5-1 and TRBJ2-1; D assignment may be TRBD1 or TRBD2 (5 bases each). The CDR3 is made up of 14 amino acids. Per the germline V gene, CDR1 is SGHRS and CDR2 is YFSETQ. Trimming left V 0 bases short and J 8 bases short, with 12 bases between. The CDR3 DNA sequence: TGCGCCAGCAGCTTGGCCGGGGCTAGGGATGAGCAGTTCTTC. Translated, it gives CASSLAGARDEQFF.

The chain employs TRBV13 and TRBJ2-5, with D tentatively TRBD2 (5 bases). The CDR3 runs 13 residues. CDR1 and CDR2 from the germline V gene are PRHDT and FYEKMQ (reference sequence). V was clipped by 0 bases and J by 7 bases, with 9 bases between them. CDR3 protein: CASSLGSGRTQYF. Here the CDR3 DNA reads TGTGCCAGCAGCTTAGGCAGCGGCAGGACCCAGTACTTC.

The chain has TRBV11-2 and TRBJ1-6; D is undetermined. Germline-derived CDR1 and CDR2 are SGHAT and FQNNGV. The germline V and J ends were trimmed by 0 bases and 4 bases, with 10 bases remaining between them. The CDR3 has 16 amino acids. This chain's CDR3 is CASSLDRQPYNSPLHF. The CDR3 DNA reads as TGTGCCAGCAGCTTAGATAGGCAGCCATATAATTCACCCCTCCACTTT.

This clonotype has only a few counts. V gene TRBV3-1 combines with J gene TRBJ2-2; D not certain. The CDR3 sequence is 13 residues long. The ends were cut back, 2 bases at V and 5 bases at J, with 6 bases in the middle. Germline V CDR1 and CDR2: LGHDT, YNNKEL (reference sequence). The CDR3 reads CASSQSVTGELFF. The CDR3 nucleotides read TGTGCCAGCAGCCAATCTGTTACCGGGGAGCTGTTTTTT.

There are a few counts of this clonotype. V is TRBV7-8 and J is TRBJ1-3; no clear D gene. V was cut by 3 bases and J by 0 bases, with 15 bases left in between. Germline V gives CDR1 SGHVS, CDR2 FQNEAQ. CDR3 length: 17 residues. The CDR3 spells CASSFRRTLSSGNTIYF. DNA of the CDR3: TGTGCCAGCAGCTTCCGGAGAACCCTTAGCTCTGGAAACACCATATATTTT.

This clonotype occurred a few times. The chain links TRBV20-1 to TRBJ2-7, with 9 bases aligning to TRBD1. V shed 1 base, J shed 3 bases, and the junction held 7 bases outside the gene matches. Germline CDR1 DFQATT, CDR2 SNEGSKA (reference sequence). This CDR3 comprises 15 residues. The CDR3 DNA reads as TGCAGTGCTAGAGGTCCCCGGACAGGGGTCTACGAGCAGTACGTC. This gives the protein CSARGPRTGVYEQYV.

Comment on this clonotype: Germline and junction disagree at one end, which may indicate a read error. The chain links TRBV20-1 to TRBJ1-5; no firm D call. The germline V gene has CDR1 DFQATT and CDR2 SNEGSKA (reference sequence). The CDR3 is 12 residues long. CDR3 sequence reads: CSARTANQHQHF. Here the CDR3 DNA reads TGCAGTGCTAGGACGGCTAATCAGCACCAGCATTTT.

The sample holds a few counts of this clonotype. This chain uses TRBV19 with TRBJ1-5, with TRBD1 matching over 11 bases. With 3 bases clipped from V and 4 bases from J, the junction kept 8 bases outside the gene matches. The CDR3 consists of 17 residues. The V gene's germline CDR1 is LNHDA and CDR2 SQIVND (reference sequence). The CDR3 DNA follows: TGTGCCAGTAGTATGCAAACCGGGACAGGGGGTAATCAGCCCCAGCATTTT. It specifies CASSMQTGTGGNQPQHF.

This clonotype was counted ten times or more. The chain combines TRBV12-3 or TRBV12-4 with TRBJ2-1; 8 bases match TRBD2. The CDR3 is 14 residues long. Trimming cost V 3 bases and J 9 bases; bases outside gene matches: 7. CDR3 sequence (DNA): TGTGCCAGCAGTTTTCGGGGGGGCCTCGGTGAGCAGTTCTTC. This codes for CASSFRGGLGEQFF.

This clonotype appeared a few times. This sequence joins TRBV12-3 or TRBV12-4 and TRBJ2-3, with 8 bases lining up with TRBD2. Germline trimming cut 6 bases from V and 3 bases from J; bases unmatched to any gene: 8. The CDR3 runs to 15 residues. The CDR3 sequence is CASSRRGGYTDTQYF. The CDR3 DNA follows: TGTGCCAGCAGCAGACGGGGGGGGTATACAGATACGCAGTATTTT.

CDR3 coding DNA: TGCGCCAGCAGGAACCACGACAGGGACACTGAAGCTTTCTTT. Translation: CASRNHDRDTEAFF. The chain recombines TRBV5-1 with TRBJ1-1; 7 nucleotides align to TRBD1. This CDR3 region has 14 residues. Germline loops: CDR1 SGHRS, CDR2 YFSETQ. V lost 5 bases and J lost 3; bases outside the gene matches: 7.

This rearrangement joins TRBV10-3 to TRBJ1-1; D is possibly TRBD1 (5 bases). The V and J ends lost 4 bases and 4 bases respectively, with 10 bases between them. The germline V gene has CDR1 ENHRY and CDR2 SYGVKD. The CDR3 has 13 amino acids. The CDR3, as DNA: TGTGCCATCAGTGTATTACAGGCCACTGAAGCTTTCTTT. Protein sequence: CAISVLQATEAFF.

A few counts support this clonotype. The chain uses TRBV15 and TRBJ2-1; D is unclear. The ends were cut back, 1 base at V and 9 bases at J, with 13 bases in the middle. The CDR3 consists of 14 residues. Germline CDR1 LNHNV, CDR2 YYDKDF (reference sequence). CDR3 sequence reads: CATSRGSSLLEQFF. The CDR3 region has the DNA TGTGCCACCAGCAGAGGGTCAAGCTTACTTGAGCAGTTCTTC.

A few counts support this clonotype. This chain links TRBV9 with TRBJ2-1; a possible D gene is TRBD2 (6 bases). This CDR3 region has 15 residues. Germline V lookup: CDR1 SGDLS, CDR2 YYNGEE. V lost 3 bases and J 6 bases, leaving 16 bases between the germline ends. The chain's CDR3 is CASSASTSRGNEQFF. CDR3 DNA: TGTGCCAGCAGCGCCTCCACTAGCCGCGGCAATGAGCAGTTCTTC.

The chain recombines TRBV11-2 with TRBJ2-2; 8 nucleotides agree with TRBD2. The CDR3 is made up of 17 amino acids. V shed 5 bases and J 9 bases; nucleotides not matched to a gene: 17. Germline V gives CDR1 SGHAT, CDR2 FQNNGV. CDR3 residues: CASSPRHGVAGSRELFF. The CDR3 DNA is TGTGCCAGCAGCCCCCGCCATGGGGTAGCGGGGTCGAGGGAGCTGTTTTTT.

J is TRBJ2-5 and V is TRBV29-1; 8 bases are a match to TRBD2. The CDR3 covers 14 residues. V was clipped by 1 base and J by 5 bases; unmatched bases: 6. The germline V gene encodes CDR1 SQVTM and CDR2 ANQGSEA. CDR3 in DNA: TGCAGCGTTGAAGGCGGGGGGATGGGGGAGACCCAGTACTTC. Translating it yields CSVEGGGMGETQYF.

This clonotype has a handful of counts. V is TRBV2 and J is TRBJ1-5, with 11 bases identical to TRBD1. V dropped 0 bases and J dropped 6; count of bases not matched to a gene: 10. Per the germline V gene, CDR1 is SNHLY and CDR2 is FYNNEI. The CDR3 sequence is 18 residues long. The CDR3 protein is CASSEALGGQGVGQPQHF. For the CDR3, the DNA is TGTGCCAGCAGTGAAGCGCTAGGGGGACAGGGGGTAGGTCAGCCCCAGCATTTT.